This passage covers 25 T cell receptor beta chains from one sample sequenced in a study of OX40 agonist ivuxolimab in advanced cancers. The repertoire was sequenced with immunoSEQ multiplex PCR; TCRdb's copy has only in-frame clones and lacks some. The repertoire holds approximately 7,400 clones, with 65% to 90% as singletons. This sample comprised CD4+ or CD8+ T cells sorted from blood, obtained in a trial of the OX40 agonist ivuxolimab. The receptor set was obtained from an adult with an advanced solid tumor such as melanoma, head and neck, liver or kidney cancer.

The chain combines TRBV5-5 with TRBJ2-5; 8 bases map to TRBD2. The CDR3 sequence is 18 residues long. Germline values: CDR1 SGHKS, CDR2 YYEKEE (reference sequence). With V trimmed by 0 bases and J by 5 bases, 15 bases remained unmatched. The CDR3 sequence: CASSLETGWKPGGETQYF. The CDR3 region has the DNA TGTGCCAGCAGCTTGGAGACGGGGTGGAAACCGGGGGGGGAGACCCAGTACTTC.

This clone came up once. Germline is not matched at one junction end, which may reflect a read error. The chain joins TRBV29-1 to TRBJ1-1, with D unclear. Germline V gene sequence: CDR1 SQVTM, CDR2 ANQGSEA. The CDR3 length is 11 residues. In DNA form, the CDR3 reads TGCAGCGTGGAAGTCCCCAGAGGGACTTTCTTT. Translation: CSVEVPRGTFF.

This chain connects TRBV6-1 to TRBJ1-5; TRBD1 might be the D (6 bases). Trimming took off 4 bases at V and 0 bases at J, with 10 bases between the two ends. The CDR3 contains 15 residues. CDR1 is MNHNS, CDR2 SASEGT, per germline. The CDR3 nucleotides read TGTGCCAGCAGTGCCGGACAGTATAGCAATCAGCCCCAGCATTTT. This encodes CASSAGQYSNQPQHF.

This rearrangement joins TRBV5-6 to TRBJ1-5; possibly TRBD1 for D (5 bases). V lost 2 bases and J lost 7, with 10 bases in between. Germline V gene sequence: CDR1 SGHDT, CDR2 YYEEEE. The CDR3 runs to 13 residues. The CDR3 here is CASSLGGAQPQHF. In nucleotides, the CDR3 is TGTGCCAGCAGCTTAGGAGGGGCCCAGCCCCAGCATTTT.

The chain carries TRBV19 and TRBJ2-7; D gene uncertain. Germline assignment: CDR1 LNHDA and CDR2 SQIVND (reference sequence). This CDR3 region has 15 residues. V gave up 3 bases and J gave up 2 bases, with 14 bases separating them. The CDR3 here is CASSISRSIAYEQYF. The CDR3 coding sequence is TGTGCCAGTAGTATCTCCAGATCCATAGCCTACGAGCAGTACTTC. Complete variable domain (other parts from reference TRBV19 and TRBJ2-7): DGGITQSPKYLFRKEGQNVTLSCEQNLNHDAMYWYRQDPGQGLRLIYYSQIVNDFQKGDIAEGYSVSREKKESFPLTVTSAQKNPTAFYLCASSISRSIAYEQYFGPGTRLTVT.

This clone was observed a handful of times. The chain couples TRBV7-7 to TRBJ2-3; D might be TRBD1 or TRBD2, each matching 5 bases. CDR1 is SSHAT and CDR2 is FNYEAQ in the germline V gene (reference sequence). V lost 5 bases and J 6 bases, leaving 15 bases between the germline ends. CDR3 length: 14 residues. The CDR3 DNA reads as TGTGCCAGCAGCCTGGGACCGACGCACGATACGCAGTATTTT. Translated, it gives CASSLGPTHDTQYF.

The chain combines TRBV7-9 with TRBJ2-1, with D perhaps matching TRBD2 (6 bases). The ends were cut back, 0 bases at V and 8 bases at J, with 11 bases in the middle. The CDR3 length is 14 residues. Looked up from germline, CDR1 is SEHNR and CDR2 is FQNEAQ (reference sequence). The CDR3 loop is CASSLAPGVDEQFF. Here the CDR3 DNA reads TGTGCCAGCAGCTTAGCGCCGGGGGTGGATGAGCAGTTCTTC.

The rearrangement links TRBV27 to TRBJ2-3, with TRBD1 identical over 9 bases. Germline trimming cut 5 bases from V and 3 bases from J; bases unmatched to any gene: 15. This CDR3 spans 18 amino acids. Germline V gives CDR1 MNHEY, CDR2 SMNVEV (reference sequence). The CDR3 coding sequence is TGTGCCAGCAGTCCGGGGACAGGGTACGGCTGGGGGACAGATACGCAGTATTTT. Amino acids: CASSPGTGYGWGTDTQYF.

The gene calls are TRBV6-6 and TRBJ1-2; TRBD1 aligns across 10 bases. Trimming cost V 6 bases and J 4 bases; bases outside gene matches: 11. CDR1 MNHNY and CDR2 SVGAGI come from the germline V gene (reference sequence). This CDR3 has 16 amino acids. The CDR3 reads CASRLGQGEPVYGYTF. In nucleotides, the CDR3 is TGTGCCAGCAGACTTGGACAGGGGGAGCCGGTCTATGGCTACACCTTC.

The CDR3 region has the DNA TGTGCCAGCAGCTTGACTAGCGGGGTCCACAATGAGCAGTTCTTC. Amino acid sequence: CASSLTSGVHNEQFF. This sequence joins TRBV7-9 and TRBJ2-1; 11 nucleotides line up with TRBD2. After removal of 3 bases from V and 5 bases from J, the junction contained 3 bases not matched to a gene. This CDR3 contains 15 residues. The germline CDR1 and CDR2 sequences are SEHNR and FQNEAQ (reference sequence).

The gene calls are TRBV18 and TRBJ2-3, with 10 nucleotides matching TRBD1. The V and J ends lost 7 bases and 5 bases, in that order; junction bases with no gene match: 12. The CDR3 is 16 residues long. The germline CDR1 and CDR2 sequences are KGHSH and LQKENI. CDR3 sequence: CASCPGTGVQGDTQYF. CDR3 DNA: TGTGCCAGCTGCCCCGGGACAGGGGTCCAAGGAGATACGCAGTATTTT.

The chain uses TRBV19 and TRBJ1-5; possibly TRBD1 for D (6 bases). V was clipped by 6 bases and J by 4 bases, with 16 bases between them. The CDR3 extends over 15 amino acids. From germline, CDR1 is LNHDA and CDR2 SQIVND (reference sequence). DNA of the CDR3: TGTGCCAGTAGCCATGCCGGCAGGGGTAATCAGCCCCAGCATTTT. Translating gives CASSHAGRGNQPQHF.

The DNA of the CDR3 is TGCAGCGTCGGGGCCACTCTCGGCGGGGAGCTGTTTTTT. Amino acid sequence: CSVGATLGGELFF. The chain recombines TRBV29-1 with TRBJ2-2; D might be TRBD1 or TRBD2, each matching 5 bases. With 6 bases removed from V and 7 bases from J, the gap between germline ends came to 15 bases. CDR3 size: 13 residues. Germline lookup yields CDR1 SQVTM and CDR2 ANQGSEA.

This chain links TRBV5-6 with TRBJ2-7, with 7 bases lining up with TRBD1. Trimming cost V 4 bases and J 3 bases; bases outside gene matches: 7. The CDR3 is 14 residues long. Germline V gene sequence: CDR1 SGHDT, CDR2 YYEEEE. The CDR3 reads CASSGQAPGYEQYF. The CDR3 DNA sequence: TGTGCCAGCAGCGGACAGGCTCCCGGCTACGAGCAGTACTTC.

This clone appeared a single time. The chain employs TRBV21-1 and TRBJ2-1; TRBD2 is taken as the D call from the table, unchecked against the DNA. TRBV21-1 is reported as a pseudogene. The CDR3 is 16 amino acids. The chain's CDR3 is CASSKVSSGGYNEQFF. The CDR3 DNA follows: TGTGCCAGCAGCAAAGTTTCTAGCGGGGGGTACAATGAGCAGTTCTTC.

The chain uses TRBV9 and TRBJ1-5; no firm D call. CDR3 length: 17 amino acids. V was cut by 0 bases and J by 0 bases, with 13 bases left in between. The V gene's germline CDR1 is SGDLS and CDR2 YYNGEE. CDR3 coding DNA: TGTGCCAGCAGCGTAGCCCGGGAGGGCCGTAGCAATCAGCCCCAGCATTTT. Protein sequence: CASSVAREGRSNQPQHF.

This clone was recorded only once. The chain has TRBV11-2 and TRBJ2-7, with D maybe TRBD2 (7 bases). The germline V and J ends were trimmed by 1 base and 2 bases, with 12 bases remaining between them. Looked up from germline, CDR1 is SGHAT and CDR2 is FQNNGV. The CDR3 is 15 residues long. The CDR3 DNA is TGTGCCAGCAGCTTAGGGGGGGGCCCTACCTACGAGCAGTACTTC. It encodes CASSLGGGPTYEQYF.

This sequence joins TRBV6-7 and TRBJ1-3, with a tentative D call TRBD1 (6 bases). TRBV6-7 is labeled an ORF, and its function is uncertain. CDR3 length equals 18 residues. Between the trimmed V and J ends, which lost 7 bases and 3 bases, there was a span of 25 bases. The CDR3 sequence: CASTGTQQHSASGNTIYF. CDR3 DNA: TGTGCCAGCACAGGGACACAACAACACAGCGCGAGTGGAAACACCATATATTTT.

The chain recombines TRBV6-5 with TRBJ1-2; D ambiguous. The germline CDR1 and CDR2 sequences are MNHEY and SVGAGI. V lost 2 bases to trimming and J lost 0 bases, with 4 bases between them. The CDR3 loop spans 13 amino acids. The CDR3 loop is CASSYESNYGYTF. The CDR3 coding sequence is TGTGCCAGCAGTTACGAGTCTAACTATGGCTACACCTTC.

The chain joins TRBV27 to TRBJ1-6; the D gene is possibly TRBD1 (5 bases). The germline V gene has CDR1 MNHEY and CDR2 SMNVEV (reference sequence). The CDR3 length is 13 residues. Trimming pared 7 bases from V and 8 bases from J, leaving 12 bases between. In DNA, the CDR3 is TGTGCCAGCACAGGCAGGGAATATTCACCCCTCCACTTT. Encoded protein: CASTGREYSPLHF.

The CDR3 DNA is TGTGCCAGCAGCCCCAGCGTAGTCGATGGCTACACCTTC. It specifies CASSPSVVDGYTF. V is TRBV7-7 and J is TRBJ1-2; D gene ambiguous. V lost 5 bases, J lost 6 bases, and 13 bases lay in between. CDR1 and CDR2 from the germline V gene are SSHAT and FNYEAQ (reference sequence). This CDR3 contains 13 residues.

This clone was seen a few times. The chain is built from TRBV11-2 and TRBJ1-5; D uncertain. The CDR3 runs to 13 residues. CDR1 is SGHAT, CDR2 FQNNGV, per germline. V dropped 1 base and J dropped 6 bases, with 7 bases sitting between them. CDR3 region: CASSLGGGQPQHF. The CDR3 DNA is TGTGCCAGCAGCTTAGGGGGAGGTCAGCCCCAGCATTTT.

V usage is TRBV7-9 and J usage is TRBJ1-5; D is uncertain. V was cut by 1 base and J by 3 bases, with 4 bases left in between. There are 13 residues in the CDR3. Germline CDR1 and CDR2: SEHNR and FQNEAQ (reference sequence). CDR3 in DNA: TGTGCCAGCAGCTTAGGTCCCAATCAGCCCCAGCATTTT. Translation gives CASSLGPNQPQHF.

This clone was seen only once. The V gene is TRBV2, the J gene TRBJ2-3; 12 nucleotides line up with TRBD2. The CDR3 extends over 15 amino acids. Losses at the gene ends were 7 bases for V and 5 bases for J; bases not matched to a gene: 7. Germline CDR1 reads SNHLY; CDR2 reads FYNNEI. CDR3 protein: CASNPLAGGKDTQYF. CDR3 coding DNA: TGTGCCAGCAATCCTCTAGCGGGGGGGAAAGATACGCAGTATTTT.

This sequence joins TRBV7-9 and TRBJ2-3; tentative D call: TRBD1 (6 bases). The CDR3 has 16 amino acids. Looked up from germline, CDR1 is SEHNR and CDR2 is FQNEAQ (reference sequence). With 3 bases removed from V and 2 bases from J, the gap between germline ends came to 15 bases. CDR3 DNA sequence: TGTGCCAGCAGCTTGTTTTCGGGACAAGCCACAGATACGCAGTATTTT. This encodes CASSLFSGQATDTQYF.